This TCR beta chain was identified during a study of T cell responses to AZD1222 COVID-19 vaccine. About the study: Pooled samples include second doses given at about 4 or 12 weeks. Overall study findings and caveats: Clonal diversity may have been underestimated in mostly white British donors. Regions 160-218 and 743-854 dominated among vaccine-associated CD4 TCRs spanning spike. Only six people who got AZD1222 tested seropositive at baseline.

With regard to this clone: What it recognizes is unknown.

V gave up 4 bases and J gave up 7 bases; unmatched junction bases: 9. This CDR3 region has 15 residues. Germline CDR1 reads SQVTM; CDR2 reads ANQGSEA. Sequencing used immunoSEQ multiplex PCR; TCRdb keeps in-frame clones, though not all of them. The table has about 72,000 clones, roughly 88% seen once. The sample consisted of peripheral blood, taken on day 0 of AZD1222 vaccination. This TCR derives from an adult in good health. J is TRBJ1-4 and V is TRBV29-1; 10 nucleotides line up with TRBD1. The CDR3: CSVGFLWDRGEKLFF. The CDR3 DNA reads TGCAGCGTTGGGTTCCTTTGGGACAGGGGTGAAAAACTGTTTTTT. The variable domain in full, with the rest retrieved from reference TRBV29-1 and TRBJ1-4, is SAVISQKPSRDICQRGTSLTIQCQVDSQVTMMFWYRQQPGQSLTLIATANQGSEATYESGFVIDKFPISRPNLTFSTLTVSNMSPEDSSIYLCSVGFLWDRGEKLFFGSGTQLSVL.